Below, one T cell receptor (beta chain) is given with its context. The assay was immunoSEQ multiplex PCR, and TCRdb's table has in-frame clones only and misses some. Of 200,000 or so clones listed, approximately 94% are singletons. The record originates from a study of T cell responses to AZD1222 COVID-19 vaccine. Germline-derived CDR1 and CDR2 are SGHTA and FQGTGA. V lost 8 bases, J lost 1 base, and 11 bases lay in between. The CDR3 sequence is 13 residues long. Combined were second doses at about 4 or about 12 weeks. The chain couples TRBV7-3 to TRBJ1-1; possibly TRBD1 for D (5 bases). Sequenced material: peripheral blood, taken 28 days after the second AZD1222 dose. This TCR was recovered from an adult who received the AZD1222 COVID-19 vaccine. CDR3 nucleotide sequence: TGTGCCAGCGGATTCGGACAGAACACTGAAGCTTTCTTT. It specifies CASGFGQNTEAFF.